This T cell receptor (beta chain) was observed in a study of OX40 agonist ivuxolimab in advanced cancers. The overall study: Ivuxolimab, an antibody that agonizes OX40 (CD134), was administered to the patients.

Regarding this clone: No antigen is known for it.

The junction had 9 bases not matched to a gene; V was cut back by 4 bases and J by 6 bases. Looked up from germline, CDR1 is SNHLY and CDR2 is FYNNEI. This CDR3 contains 15 residues. TCRdb's table, derived via immunoSEQ multiplex PCR, lists solely in-frame clones and lacks some. The table shows 50,000 to 65,000 clones, with about 87% occurring only once. Study-level findings and limits: In the 0.1-3.0 mg/kg groups, partial responders showed among the lowest expansion.

The chain has TRBV2 and TRBJ1-5; 7 positions match TRBD1. This receptor was identified in an adult with an advanced solid tumor such as melanoma, head and neck, liver or kidney cancer. The sequencing used CD4+ or CD8+ T cells sorted from blood, collected in a trial of the OX40 agonist ivuxolimab. The DNA of the CDR3 is TGTGCCAGCAGTGTTCGACAGGGAGGGGGTCAGCCCCAGCATTTT. Translating it yields CASSVRQGGGQPQHF.